Included here is one TCR beta chain sequence, with context. This clone has just one count. Its cognate antigen has yet to be identified. Base qualities are not at hand, and no much larger clone is one base apart. This record belongs to a study of T cell responses to AZD1222 COVID-19 vaccine (dated by TCRdb to the early 2020s). Concerning the study at large: TCR sequencing covered roughly 230 trial participants: 207 given two doses of AZD1222 and 26 given two doses of MenACWY control vaccine. Trial participants were enrolled by age into subgroups of 18-55, 56-69 and 70-plus years, and about 150, 27 and 61 TCR-sequenced participants, respectively, were included in these subgroups. The study at large found these results: No day 14 peak-response samples were available, so repertoires were characterized only after the peak T cell response. After two AZD1222 doses, both the breadth and the depth of spike-specific TCRs were significantly higher than at day 0 and than in MenACWY recipients. Most participants were white British and females outnumbered males, and the authors suggested that clonal diversity may have been underestimated. In the small 56-69-year group, the increase in depth fell short of significance, most likely because of low power. Reportedly, almost half of the unique spike-specific TCRs recognized epitopes lying outside the regions that are mutated in the B.1.351 and B.1.1.7 variants. The vaccine-associated CD4 TCRs covered the entire spike protein, and the dominant responses fell in regions 160-218 and 743-854. Only six AZD1222 recipients were SARS-CoV-2 seropositive at baseline, limiting conclusions about previously exposed vaccinees.

The CDR3 regions of human TCRbeta chains were subjected to immunosequencing. As for the authors' bioinformatics: TCRs in the repertoires were matched against a reference library of SARS-CoV-2-specific TCRs that had been generated with the MIRA antigen-specificity platform. Breadth was defined as the fraction of unique TCRs that were SARS-CoV-2-associated. Depth was defined as the fraction of total T cells that were SARS-CoV-2-associated. Each spike-specific TCR was assigned to its reactive spike region and to a CD4 or CD8 class using the MIRA data. Log10-transformed breadth and depth values were compared by one-way ANOVA with Sidak's multiple comparisons tests. TCRdb took this table from immuneACCESS and kept in-frame rearrangements with V and J called. Such tables lack part of the clones; where checked against another copy, unresolved V genes explain under half of the gap, and the rest is unexplained. V, J and clone size are taken as reported in that table, and D and trimming were inferred from the DNA itself. This sample lists approximately 150,000 clones; 85% to 95% were detected once. The leading ten clones occupy around 10% of the sample.

The label giving this sample's time point can be read as: sample from adult after SARS-CoV-2 infection, after symptom onset. A couple of convalescent COVID-19 patients, sampled after symptom onset from adults with prior SARS-CoV-2 infection, were also TCR-sequenced for comparison. Germline trimming amounts to 5 bases on V and 7 bases on J, with 8 as the count of junction bases outside the gene matches. CDR1 and CDR2, per the germline V gene (reference sequence), are SEHNR and FQNEAQ. From the cysteine through the phenylalanine, the CDR3 covers 15 amino acids. Of the read, only the CDR3 DNA is kept; its 45 bases are in frame from base 1.

The origin of this receptor is an adult who had recovered from COVID-19. In this chain, TRBV7-9 is recombined with TRBJ2-3; TRBD1 agrees with 11 junctional bases. The input for sequencing was peripheral blood, taken after recovery from COVID-19. In nucleotide form, the sequence is TGTGCCAGCAGCCCAGGGACAGGGGGGGATAATACGCAGTATTTT. Its protein product is CASSPGTGGDNTQYF.